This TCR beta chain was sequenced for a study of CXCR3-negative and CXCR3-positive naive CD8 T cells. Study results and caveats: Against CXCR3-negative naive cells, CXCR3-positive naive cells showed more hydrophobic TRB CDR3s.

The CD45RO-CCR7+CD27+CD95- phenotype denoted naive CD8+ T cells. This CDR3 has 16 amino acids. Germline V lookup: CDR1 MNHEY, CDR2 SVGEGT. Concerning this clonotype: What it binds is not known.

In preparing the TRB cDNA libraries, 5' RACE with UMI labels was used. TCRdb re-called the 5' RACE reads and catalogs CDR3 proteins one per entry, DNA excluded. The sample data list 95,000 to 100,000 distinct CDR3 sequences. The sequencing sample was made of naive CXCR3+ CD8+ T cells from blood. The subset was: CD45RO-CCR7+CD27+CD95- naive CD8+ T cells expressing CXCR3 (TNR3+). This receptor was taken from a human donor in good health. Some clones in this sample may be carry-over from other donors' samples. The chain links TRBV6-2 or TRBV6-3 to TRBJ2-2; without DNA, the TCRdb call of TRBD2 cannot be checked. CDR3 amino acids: CASSYPGLEAAGELFF.